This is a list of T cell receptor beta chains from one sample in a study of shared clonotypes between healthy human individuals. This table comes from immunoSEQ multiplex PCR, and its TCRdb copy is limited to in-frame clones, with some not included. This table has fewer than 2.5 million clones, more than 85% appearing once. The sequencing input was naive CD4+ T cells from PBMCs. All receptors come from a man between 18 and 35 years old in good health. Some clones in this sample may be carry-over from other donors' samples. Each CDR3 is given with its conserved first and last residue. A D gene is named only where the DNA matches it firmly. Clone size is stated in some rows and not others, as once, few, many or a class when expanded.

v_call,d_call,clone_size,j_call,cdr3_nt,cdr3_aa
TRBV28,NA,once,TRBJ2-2,TGTGCCAGCAGGTTCCAGGGACGGAGAAACACCGGGGAGCTGTTTTTT,CASRFQGRRNTGELFF
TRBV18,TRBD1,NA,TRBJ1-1,TGTGCCAGCTCAATCGGACAGGGGGGGAATACTGAAGCTTTCTTT,CASSIGQGGNTEAFF
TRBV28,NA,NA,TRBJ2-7,TGTGCCAGCAGTCCCCCCCCCGGCAGGCTCGACTACGAGCAGTACTTC,CASSPPPGRLDYEQYF
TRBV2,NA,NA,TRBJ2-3,TGTGCCAGCGGGTACCAGGGAGGCACAGATACGCAGTATTTT,CASGYQGGTDTQYF
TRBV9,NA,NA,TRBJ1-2,TGTGCCAGCAGCACAAATGGGGACGGAGGATATGAGGTCTTC,CASSTNGDGGYEVF
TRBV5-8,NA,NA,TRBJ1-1,TGTGCCAGCAGCTCCAGGGGAACGGCTGAAGCTTTCTTT,CASSSRGTAEAFF
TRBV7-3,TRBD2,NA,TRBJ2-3,TGTGCCAGCAGCTTAAAACCCCTGTCGTTGACTAGCGGGAGTTCAGATACGCAGTATTTT,CASSLKPLSLTSGSSDTQYF
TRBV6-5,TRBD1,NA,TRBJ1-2,TGTGCCAGCAGCCGGGACAGGGAGTATGGCTACACCTTC,CASSRDREYGYTF
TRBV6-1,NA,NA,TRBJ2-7,TGTGCCAGCAGTGAAGCCCACACCTTTACCTACGAGCAGTACTTC,CASSEAHTFTYEQYF
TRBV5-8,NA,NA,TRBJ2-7,TGTGCCAGCAGTATAGACAGACACGCCGAGCAGTACTTC,CASSIDRHAEQYF
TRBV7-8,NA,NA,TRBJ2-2,TGTGCCAGCAGCTTCTGGGACAGTGGGGGGACCGGGGAGCTGTTTTTT,CASSFWDSGGTGELFF
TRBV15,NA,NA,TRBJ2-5,TGTGCCACCAGCACCCGGGCCGCCGGGACCCAGTACTTC,CATSTRAAGTQYF
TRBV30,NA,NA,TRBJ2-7,TGTGCCTGGAGCGGTGGCCCCTACGAGCAGTACTTC,CAWSGGPYEQYF
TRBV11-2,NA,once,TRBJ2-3,TGTGCCAGCAGCTTCGACTTATACACAGATACGCAGTATTTT,CASSFDLYTDTQYF
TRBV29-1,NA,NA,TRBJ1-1,TGCAGCGTTGAAGGGCGCAACACTGAAGCTTTCTTT,CSVEGRNTEAFF
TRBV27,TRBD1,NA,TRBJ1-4,TGTGCCACCACCCTGGGGAGGGGGCCATTAAATACCTGTCTTGTCGTGAATGAAAAACTGTTTTTT,CATTLGRGPLNTCLVVNEKLFF
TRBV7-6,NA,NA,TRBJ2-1,TGTGCCAGCAGCTCCCCCCTTCGGACTCCTTACAATGAGCAGTTCTTC,CASSSPLRTPYNEQFF
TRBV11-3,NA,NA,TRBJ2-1,TGTGCCAGCAGCTCGACTAGCTACAATGAGCAGTTCTTC,CASSSTSYNEQFF
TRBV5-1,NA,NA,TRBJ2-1,TGCGCCAGCAGATTGGGGGGAGAGAGCTACAATGAGCAGTTCTTC,CASRLGGESYNEQFF
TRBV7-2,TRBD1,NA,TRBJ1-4,TGTGCCAGCAGCTCCAGGACAGGGGGCTCTAATGAAAAACTGTTTTTT,CASSSRTGGSNEKLFF
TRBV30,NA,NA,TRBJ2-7,TGTGCCTGGGCGGGGAAAGCCCCCTACGAGCAGTACTTC,CAWAGKAPYEQYF
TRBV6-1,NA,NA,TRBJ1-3,TGTGCCAGCCCTAGCAGCTCTGGAAACACCATATATTTT,CASPSSSGNTIYF